What follows are 3 T cell receptor beta chains derived from one specimen sequenced in a study of OX40 agonist ivuxolimab in advanced cancers. TCRdb's copy holds only in-frame clones and misses some; the assay was immunoSEQ multiplex PCR. Counted here are some 60,000 clones, about 86% occurring once; the ten biggest clones make up approximately 4%. The starting material was CD4+ or CD8+ T cells sorted from blood, obtained in a trial of the OX40 agonist ivuxolimab. The receptors shown here come from an adult with an advanced solid tumor such as melanoma, head and neck, liver or kidney cancer.

This rearrangement joins TRBV4-2 to TRBJ1-4, with D perhaps matching TRBD1 (6 bases). V lost 0 bases and J lost 6, with 14 bases in between. This CDR3 comprises 16 residues. Germline assignment: CDR1 LGHNA and CDR2 YNFKEQ. The CDR3 DNA is TGTGCCAGCAGCCAAGATCTTGCGGGGGCCGATGAAAAACTGTTTTTT. Translating it yields CASSQDLAGADEKLFF.

The chain combines TRBV19 with TRBJ1-5; the match to TRBD1 covers 8 bases. V lost 4 bases and J lost 2; bases outside the gene matches: 10. This CDR3 contains 17 residues. Germline CDR1 reads LNHDA; CDR2 reads SQIVND (reference sequence). This chain's CDR3 is CASSKTPPGQGNQPQHF. Here the CDR3 DNA reads TGTGCCAGTAGTAAAACCCCACCGGGACAGGGCAATCAGCCCCAGCATTTT.

This chain links TRBV29-1 with TRBJ1-1; the D gene is possibly TRBD1 (5 bases). This CDR3 has 13 residues. Trimming took off 1 base at V and 4 bases at J, with 10 bases between the two ends. Germline CDR1 and CDR2: SQVTM and ANQGSEA. Written as DNA, the CDR3 is TGCAGCGTTGAAGGGGGCAAGGGCACTGAAGCTTTCTTT. It is translated as CSVEGGKGTEAFF.